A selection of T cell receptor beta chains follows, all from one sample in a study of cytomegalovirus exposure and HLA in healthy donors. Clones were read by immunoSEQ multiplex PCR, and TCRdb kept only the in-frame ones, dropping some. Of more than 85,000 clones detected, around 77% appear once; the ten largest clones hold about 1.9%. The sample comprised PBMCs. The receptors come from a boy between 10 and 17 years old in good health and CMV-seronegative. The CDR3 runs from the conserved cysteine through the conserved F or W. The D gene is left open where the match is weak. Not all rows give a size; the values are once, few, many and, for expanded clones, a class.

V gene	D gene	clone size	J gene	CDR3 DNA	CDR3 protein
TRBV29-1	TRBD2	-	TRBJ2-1	TGCAGCGGTTCTCCCATCCGACTAGCGGTGGATGAGCAGTTCTTC	CSGSPIRLAVDEQFF
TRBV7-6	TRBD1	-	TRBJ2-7	TGTGCCAGCAGCTTACGGACAGGGGGCGACGAGCAGTACTTC	CASSLRTGGDEQYF
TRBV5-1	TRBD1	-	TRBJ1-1	TGCGCCAGCAGCGGCACAGGGGGAGTTTCTGAAGCTTTCTTT	CASSGTGGVSEAFF
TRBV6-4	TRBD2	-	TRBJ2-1	TGTGCCAGCAGTCTTACCGGGACTAGCTCCTACAATGAGCAGTTCTTC	CASSLTGTSSYNEQFF
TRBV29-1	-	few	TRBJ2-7	TGCAGCGTACAGGACGCTCTCTACGAGCAGTACTTC	CSVQDALYEQYF
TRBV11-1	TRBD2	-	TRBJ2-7	TGTGCCAGCACCCTATTAGGGGAGGGCCGGCACGAGCAGTACTTC	CASTLLGEGRHEQYF
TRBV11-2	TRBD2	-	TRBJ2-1	TGTGCCAGCAGCTTCAGACTAGCGGGAGGGCCGAAAAATGAGCAGTTCTTC	CASSFRLAGGPKNEQFF
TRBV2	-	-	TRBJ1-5	TGTGCCAGCAGCCATGCGGACGCCTTGGCGGGGCCCCAGCATTTT	CASSHADALAGPQHF
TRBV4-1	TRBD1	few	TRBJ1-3	TGCGCCAGCAGCCATCCCCGCGGGACAGGACCCTCTGGAAACACCATATATTTT	CASSHPRGTGPSGNTIYF
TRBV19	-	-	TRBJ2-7	TGTGCCAGTAGTCCGGGATGGGAGCAGTACTTC	CASSPGWEQYF
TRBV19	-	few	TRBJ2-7	TGTGCCAGTAGTGACAGCGCCTACGAGCAGTACTTC	CASSDSAYEQYF
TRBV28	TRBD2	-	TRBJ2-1	TGTGCCAGCAGCTCGCGGAGCGGGAGTACCGATGAGCAGTTCTTC	CASSSRSGSTDEQFF
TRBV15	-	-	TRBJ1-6	TGTGCCACCAGCAGACCTCAACCAGGCAGGCCATCCCCCCTCCACTTT	CATSRPQPGRPSPLHF
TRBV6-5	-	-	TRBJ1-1	TGTGCCAGCGCAGGGGCAGACACTGAAGCTTTCTTT	CASAGADTEAFF
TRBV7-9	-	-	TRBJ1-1	TGTGCCAGTCGGCGAGATTCGGGCACTGAAGCTTTCTTT	CASRRDSGTEAFF
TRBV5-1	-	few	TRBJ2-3	TGCGCCAGCAGCCTAACGGGAGATACGCAGTATTTT	CASSLTGDTQYF
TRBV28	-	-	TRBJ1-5	TGTGCCAGCACCCTACCCGGGCTGGGGACAAGCAATCAGCCCCAGCATTTT	CASTLPGLGTSNQPQHF
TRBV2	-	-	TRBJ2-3	TGTGCCAGCAAAGACCCAGGGCCCCCAGATACGCAGTATTTT	CASKDPGPPDTQYF
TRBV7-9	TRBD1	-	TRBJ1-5	TGTGCCAGCAGCTTGGGACAGCGCTACAATCAGCCCCAGCATTTT	CASSLGQRYNQPQHF
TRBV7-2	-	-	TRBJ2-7	TGTGCCAGCAGCCCCGGCGCTAGCCGCTTACGCGAGCAGTACTTC	CASSPGASRLREQYF
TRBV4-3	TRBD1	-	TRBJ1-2	TGCGCCAGCAGCCAAGGGCAGGGGGTATACTATGGCTACACCTTC	CASSQGQGVYYGYTF
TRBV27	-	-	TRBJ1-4	TGTGCCAGCAGTTTACTCCAGGGTAATGAAAAACTGTTTTTT	CASSLLQGNEKLFF
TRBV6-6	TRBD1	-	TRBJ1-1	TGTGCCAGCAGTTACTCGATCAGGGGGCGGAACACTGAAGCTTTCTTT	CASSYSIRGRNTEAFF
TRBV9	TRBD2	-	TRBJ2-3	TGTGCCAGCAGCGTAGGGGGGGGAAGCACAGATACGCAGTATTTT	CASSVGGGSTDTQYF
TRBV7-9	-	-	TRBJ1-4	TGTGCCAGCAGCTTAGTCCCGTCACTAACAAGAGAAAAACTGTTTTTT	CASSLVPSLTREKLFF
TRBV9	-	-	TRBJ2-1	TGTGCCAGCAGCGTCAGCGGAAACTCCTACAATGAGCAGTTCTTC	CASSVSGNSYNEQFF
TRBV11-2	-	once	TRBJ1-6	TGTGCCAGCAGCGAACAGGGTGAGAATTCACCCCTCCACTTT	CASSEQGENSPLHF
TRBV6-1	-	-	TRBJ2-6	TGTGCCAGCAGTGAACATCCACAGCGGGTCGGACTTTCTGGTAGGGCCAACGTCCTGACTTTC	CASSEHPQRVGLSGRANVLTF
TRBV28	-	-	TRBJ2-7	TGTGCCAGCAGTGCTTCCCCTAACAGGGACGAGCAGTACTTC	CASSASPNRDEQYF
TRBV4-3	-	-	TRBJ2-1	TGCGCCAGCAGCCCGTCAGGGAAAGGGGTATACAATGAGCAGTTCTTC	CASSPSGKGVYNEQFF
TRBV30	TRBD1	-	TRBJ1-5	TGTGCCTGTTCGGGACAGGAACATCAGCCCCAGCATTTT	CACSGQEHQPQHF
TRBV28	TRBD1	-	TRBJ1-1	TGTGCCAGCAGTTTATTTGGGACAGGCTTGGCTGAAGCTTTCTTT	CASSLFGTGLAEAFF
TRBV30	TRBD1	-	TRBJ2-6	TGTGCCTGGACCCCCGGGACAGACTTCTCTGGGGCCAACGTCCTGACTTTC	CAWTPGTDFSGANVLTF
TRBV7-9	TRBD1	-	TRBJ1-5	TGTGCCAGCGGGACAGGGTATGATCAGCCCCAGCATTTT	CASGTGYDQPQHF
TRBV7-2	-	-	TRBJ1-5	TGTGCCAGCAGCTTAGATCATGGAGGGAATCAGCCCCAGCATTTT	CASSLDHGGNQPQHF
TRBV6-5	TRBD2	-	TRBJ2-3	TGTGCCAGCAGTTGGACTAGCGGGGGGGCGGCAGATACGCAGTATTTT	CASSWTSGGAADTQYF
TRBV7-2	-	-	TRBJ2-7	TGTGCCAGCAGCTTTATAGGGGGGGCCTACGAGCAGTACTTC	CASSFIGGAYEQYF